The 24 T cell receptor beta chains given below trace back to one sample, sequenced in a study of cytomegalovirus exposure and HLA in healthy donors. The PCR made use of 60 Vbeta and 13 Jbeta primers. Profiled with immunoSEQ multiplex PCR; TCRdb holds only in-frame clones, not every one. The table lists 70,000 to 95,000 clones, about four fifths of them singletons. The sequencing sample was made of PBMCs. The receptors shown here come from a woman in her twenties or thirties in good health and CMV-seronegative.

The V and J genes are TRBV28 and TRBJ2-5, with D perhaps matching TRBD1 (6 bases). The DNA end lines up better with TRBJ2-7; the J call may be wrong. Germline-derived CDR1 and CDR2 are MDHEN and SYDVKM. This CDR3 comprises 13 residues. The CDR3 sequence: CASSLTGWDEQYF. The DNA for the CDR3 is TGTGCCAGCAGTTTGACAGGATGGGACGAGCAGTACTTC.

The chain is built from TRBV6-5 and TRBJ2-7; D gene ambiguous. The germline CDR1 and CDR2 sequences are MNHEY and SVGAGI. This CDR3 spans 14 amino acids. V was pared by 5 bases and J by 2 bases, with 13 bases between. The CDR3 bases are TGTGCCAGCAGTCGGTCAGGTGACACCTACGAGCAGTACTTC. Translated: CASSRSGDTYEQYF.

The chain couples TRBV5-8 to TRBJ2-1, with 10 bases lining up with TRBD2. This CDR3 comprises 19 residues. In germline, CDR1 is SGHTS, CDR2 YDEGEE. V shed 1 base, J shed 0 bases, and the junction held 10 bases outside the gene matches. Here the CDR3 DNA reads TGTGCCAGCAGCTTGTTTAGGACTAGCGGTACCAACTCCTACAATGAGCAGTTCTTC. Its translation: CASSLFRTSGTNSYNEQFF.

The chain employs TRBV28 and TRBJ1-5, with D possibly TRBD1 on 6 matching bases. Trimming took off 2 bases at V and 5 bases at J, with 13 bases between the two ends. CDR1 is MDHEN, CDR2 SYDVKM, per germline. The CDR3 loop spans 15 amino acids. The CDR3 reads CASSLGGGPHQPQHF. The CDR3 nucleotides read TGTGCCAGCAGTTTAGGGGGGGGGCCTCATCAGCCCCAGCATTTT.

This chain joins TRBV6-5 and TRBJ2-7; tentatively, D is TRBD2 (6 bases). The germline V and J ends were trimmed by 6 bases and 2 bases, with 14 bases remaining between them. Germline loops: CDR1 MNHEY, CDR2 SVGAGI. The CDR3 sequence is 14 residues long. CDR3 coding DNA: TGTGCCAGCAGACCTCTAGCGAGCCCCTACGAGCAGTACTTC. It specifies CASRPLASPYEQYF.

The V and J genes are TRBV2 and TRBJ2-7; D may be TRBD2 (6 bases). From germline, CDR1 is SNHLY and CDR2 FYNNEI. The V gene lost 8 bases and the J gene lost 1 base, with 18 bases spanning the gap. The CDR3 consists of 15 residues. The CDR3 region has the DNA TGTGCCAGCGCGCCACGGGGCGGGGCGTCCTACGAGCAGTACTTC. It translates to CASAPRGGASYEQYF.

This clone appeared a single time. The chain has TRBV5-1 and TRBJ2-4, with D possibly being TRBD1 (6 bases). Germline V CDR1 and CDR2: SGHRS, YFSETQ. Trimming stripped 0 bases from V and 9 bases from J, with 13 bases between. The CDR3 is made up of 14 amino acids. Here the CDR3 reads CASSLEQGPRIQYF. The CDR3 region has the DNA TGCGCCAGCAGCTTGGAACAGGGACCTCGCATTCAGTACTTC.

The CDR3 DNA follows: TGTGCCAGCAGCGGGGGGGCGGGGAATTCACCCCTCCACTTT. Translating it yields CASSGGAGNSPLHF. The chain links TRBV7-9 to TRBJ1-6, with D perhaps matching TRBD1 (6 bases). The ends were cut back, 5 bases at V and 7 bases at J, with 12 bases in the middle. The germline V gene has CDR1 SEHNR and CDR2 FQNEAQ (reference sequence). The length of the CDR3 is 14 residues.

V and J are TRBV11-2 and TRBJ2-1, with D possibly matching TRBD2 (5 bases). V dropped 6 bases and J dropped 5 bases, with 14 bases sitting between them. CDR1 is SGHAT and CDR2 is FQNNGV in the germline V gene. This CDR3 contains 14 residues. CDR3 sequence reads: CASRARDSHNEQFF. The CDR3 DNA follows: TGTGCCAGCAGAGCCCGGGATAGCCACAATGAGCAGTTCTTC.

V usage is TRBV27 and J usage is TRBJ2-7; TRBD2 is a possible D gene (6 bases). V lost 3 bases and J lost 3, with 12 bases in between. Germline loops: CDR1 MNHEY, CDR2 SMNVEV (reference sequence). The CDR3 is 14 amino acids. This CDR3 reads CASSFPGERYEQYF. CDR3 nucleotides: TGTGCCAGCAGTTTTCCGGGGGAGCGCTACGAGCAGTACTTC.

This chain uses TRBV5-1 with TRBJ2-7; possible D gene TRBD2, 5 bases. Per germline, CDR1 SGHRS and CDR2 YFSETQ. This CDR3 has 14 residues. V was cut by 4 bases and J by 3 bases, with 14 bases left in between. The CDR3 protein is CASSNGEWGYEQYF. The CDR3 DNA is TGCGCCAGCAGCAACGGGGAATGGGGCTACGAGCAGTACTTC.

J is TRBJ1-3 and V is TRBV27; tentative D call: TRBD1 (6 bases). Trimming left V 5 bases short and J 4 bases short, with 18 bases between. The CDR3 sequence is 16 residues long. Germline CDR1 and CDR2: MNHEY and SMNVEV (reference sequence). The DNA of the CDR3 is TGTGCCAGCAGTCCCTACTCAGGGGTGGACGGAAACACCATATATTTT. This sequence encodes CASSPYSGVDGNTIYF.

This clone was recorded a few times. DNA of the CDR3: TGTGCCTGGAGTCAGGGGGCCCTCCAAGAGACCCAGTACTTC. It is translated as CAWSQGALQETQYF. The rearrangement links TRBV30 to TRBJ2-5; 8 nucleotides align to TRBD1. Germline CDR1 is GTSNPN and CDR2 is SVGIG (reference sequence). The CDR3 sequence is 14 residues long. Trimming took 2 bases from V and 1 from J; bases not matched to a gene: 3.

The CDR3 loop reads CATSRSGQVEETQYF. In DNA form, the CDR3 reads TGTGCCACCAGCAGATCCGGACAGGTCGAAGAGACCCAGTACTTC. The gene calls are TRBV15 and TRBJ2-5, with 7 bases lining up with TRBD1. The CDR3 is made up of 15 amino acids. Trimming cost V 2 bases and J 3 bases; bases outside gene matches: 6. Germline V gene lookup returns CDR1 LNHNV and CDR2 YYDKDF (reference sequence).

This clone has just a few counts. J is TRBJ1-1 and V is TRBV27, with D unclear. The germline V gene has CDR1 MNHEY and CDR2 SMNVEV (reference sequence). Trimming took 6 bases from V and 3 from J, leaving 11 bases between them. CDR3 length: 13 residues. As DNA, the CDR3 is TGTGCCAGCAGCCCGGTTGAGGACACTGAAGCTTTCTTT. Protein: CASSPVEDTEAFF.

This clone was recorded a few times. The chain joins TRBV6-1 to TRBJ1-3; no clear D gene. Looked up from germline, CDR1 is MNHNS and CDR2 is SASEGT. V lost 7 bases, J lost 0 bases, and 10 bases lay in between. The CDR3 totals 14 residues. CDR3: CASTPSGSGNTIYF. CDR3 sequence (DNA): TGTGCCAGCACCCCCTCGGGCTCTGGAAACACCATATATTTT.

The rearrangement joins TRBV11-1 to TRBJ2-6, with D tentatively TRBD1 (6 bases). With 6 bases removed from V and 1 base from J, the gap between germline ends came to 16 bases. Germline CDR1 reads SGHAT; CDR2 reads FQDESV (reference sequence). This CDR3 spans 17 amino acids. The DNA for the CDR3 is TGTGCCAGCAGTCCCCCTTCCACAGGGTCTGGGGCCAACGTCCTGACTTTC. Translation gives CASSPPSTGSGANVLTF.

This clone was detected a few times. This chain connects TRBV6-1 to TRBJ2-7; D not resolved. This CDR3 has 15 residues. The V gene's germline CDR1 is MNHNS and CDR2 SASEGT. Trimming removed 4 bases at V and 0 bases at J, with 13 bases between. The chain's CDR3 is CASSGLAGGSYEQYF. The CDR3 nucleotides are TGTGCCAGCAGTGGATTAGCCGGCGGCTCCTACGAGCAGTACTTC.

This clone was seen more than once but under ten times. The J gene is TRBJ2-1, the V gene TRBV28; 8 bases are shared with TRBD1. J lost 1 base, V lost 6 bases, and 8 bases had no gene match. The CDR3 totals 16 residues. Germline V gene lookup returns CDR1 MDHEN and CDR2 SYDVKM. The CDR3 region has the DNA TGTGCCAGCAGCCGTTCGACAGGGGCATCCTACAATGAGCAGTTCTTC. Amino acids: CASSRSTGASYNEQFF.

The chain is built from TRBV6-5 and TRBJ2-3; weak D call: TRBD1 (5 bases). Germline CDR1 MNHEY, CDR2 SVGAGI. The CDR3 loop spans 13 amino acids. V shed 6 bases and J shed 3 bases, with 10 bases lying between them. In DNA, the CDR3 is TGTGCCAGCAGCAGGGTTGGAACAGATACGCAGTATTTT. Translated, it gives CASSRVGTDTQYF.

The CDR3 coding sequence is TGTGCCAGCTCACCGGCGGGAGTATGGAAGCTTGAGCAGTTCTTC. It codes for CASSPAGVWKLEQFF. V gene TRBV18 combines with J gene TRBJ2-1; TRBD2 agrees at 7 bases. CDR1 is KGHSH, CDR2 LQKENI, per germline. The V gene end was trimmed by 3 bases and the J gene end by 9 bases; junction bases not matched to a gene: 11. The CDR3 is made up of 15 amino acids.

The chain is built from TRBV29-1 and TRBJ2-2; possibly TRBD1 for D (6 bases). Looked up from germline, CDR1 is SQVTM and CDR2 is ANQGSEA. V shed 4 bases and J shed 7 bases, with 10 bases lying between them. The CDR3 has 12 amino acids. The CDR3 sequence: CSVAGAGGELFF. DNA for the CDR3: TGCAGCGTTGCAGGGGCGGGCGGGGAGCTGTTTTTT.

This CDR3 reads CASSLGDRVYEQYF. The DNA of the CDR3 is TGTGCCAGCAGCCTAGGGGACAGGGTCTACGAGCAGTACTTC. This rearrangement joins TRBV7-2 to TRBJ2-7; TRBD1 agrees at 9 bases. J gave up 3 bases and V 5 bases, and 5 bases lay outside the gene matches. Looked up from germline, CDR1 is SGHTA and CDR2 is FQGNSA. CDR3 length: 14 residues.

This chain uses TRBV9 with TRBJ2-3, with 7 bases matching TRBD2. Germline V gene sequence: CDR1 SGDLS, CDR2 YYNGEE. The V segment lost 6 bases and the J segment 0 bases; nucleotides outside the gene matches: 10. CDR3 length equals 16 residues. CDR3 bases: TGTGCCAGCACCGGGAGCGGGACGACTAGCACAGATACGCAGTATTTT. It encodes CASTGSGTTSTDTQYF.